Judged by abundance, the clone carrying this T cell receptor beta chain is medium-sized (0.01 to 0.1%). The source of the sample is a study of blood T cell repertoires in COVID-19. Study-level background: The United States, Italy and Spain supplied acute and convalescent COVID-19 samples.

Repertoires were generated with immunoSEQ multiplex PCR, while TCRdb's copy carries only in-frame clones and drops some. The table includes fewer than 120,000 clones, around 79% detected once. V was shortened by 4 bases and J by 0 bases, with 12 bases between the two germline ends. Per the germline V gene, CDR1 is LNHDA and CDR2 is SQIVND (reference sequence). CDR3 length: 15 residues. This TCR derives from a woman older than 75 with active or convalescent COVID-19. The sample comprised peripheral blood. V and J are TRBV19 and TRBJ1-2; no definite D call. The CDR3 DNA reads TGTGCCAGTAGTAGAACCAGAGGTACTAACTATGGCTACACCTTC. This sequence encodes CASSRTRGTNYGYTF.